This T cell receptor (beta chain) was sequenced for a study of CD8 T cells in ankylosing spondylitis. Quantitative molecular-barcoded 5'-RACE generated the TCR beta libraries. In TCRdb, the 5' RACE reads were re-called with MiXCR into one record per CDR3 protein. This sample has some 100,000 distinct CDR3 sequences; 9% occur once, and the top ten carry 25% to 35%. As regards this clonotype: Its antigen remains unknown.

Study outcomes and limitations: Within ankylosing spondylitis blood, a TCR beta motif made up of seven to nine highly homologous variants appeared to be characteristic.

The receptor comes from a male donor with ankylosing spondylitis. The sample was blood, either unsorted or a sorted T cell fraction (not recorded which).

DNA of the CDR3: TGCGCCAGCAGCCAAGAGTGGCTAGCGGCCCCGGGGGAGTTCTTC. This gives the protein CASSQEWLAAPGEFF. The chain couples TRBV4-1 to TRBJ2-1, with TRBD2 matching 7 bases. This CDR3 spans 15 amino acids. The V gene's germline CDR1 is MGHRA and CDR2 YSYEKL. Germline trimming cut 0 bases from V and 14 bases from J; bases unmatched to any gene: 13.